These 4 T cell receptor beta chains came from one sample sequenced in a study of blood T cells in healthy people across ages. With a J-beta primer mix and a sample-barcoded 5' primer, a second PCR ran about 7 to 12 cycles. TCRdb redid the calling of the 5' RACE reads with MiXCR, one entry per CDR3 protein. This repertoire shows more than 700,000 distinct CDR3 sequences, 35% to 60% found once; its top ten account for 15% to 20%. The sequencing input was blood. These receptors originate from an elderly man in good health.

Details on this clonotype: The junction and the germline gene differ at one end; a read error may be behind it. The chain is built from TRBV5-1 and TRBJ2-3; the match to TRBD2 covers 14 bases. In germline, CDR1 is SGHRS, CDR2 YFSETQ. The CDR3 is 19 amino acids. The CDR3 loop is CASSSGLAGGHTSTDTQYF. The CDR3 nucleotides read TGCGCCAGCAGCTCAGGACTAGCGGGAGGACATACTAGCACAGACACGCAGTATTTT.

In its sample, this clonotype was seen a few times. The V call is TRBV29-1, the J call TRBJ2-7, with 7 bases fitting TRBD2. With V trimmed by 2 bases and J by 4 bases, 8 bases remained unmatched. The germline V gene has CDR1 SQVTM and CDR2 ANQGSEA. The CDR3 consists of 14 residues. Here the CDR3 DNA reads TGCAGCGTTGAACCAGGCGGGAGTGGGTACGAGCAGTACTTC. This sequence encodes CSVEPGGSGYEQYF.

The chain is built from TRBV12-3 or TRBV12-4 and TRBJ2-4, with D perhaps being TRBD1 or TRBD2 (5 bases each). Trimming stripped 8 bases from V and 6 bases from J, with 20 bases between. The CDR3 has 15 residues. The CDR3 nucleotides read TGTGCCAGCTCAAAAATGCCCGGGACCCCAAACATTCAGTACTTC. Residues: CASSKMPGTPNIQYF.

This clonotype was detected once. CDR3 coding DNA: TGTGCCAGCATCCTTCGGGGGGCGGGTCCCACAGATACGCAGTATTTT. This encodes CASILRGAGPTDTQYF. J is TRBJ2-3 and V is TRBV6-6; D is perhaps TRBD2 (7 bases). CDR1 and CDR2 from the germline V gene are MNHNY and SVGAGI (reference sequence). This CDR3 comprises 16 residues. Trimming left V 7 bases short and J 2 bases short, with 19 bases between.